This T cell receptor (beta chain) was identified during a study of PD-1 blockade in classical Hodgkin lymphoma. Whole-study results and caveats: Only CD4+ TCR diversity, not CD8+, had risen significantly by C4D1. Diminished baseline TCR diversity has been reported in newly diagnosed patients relative to healthy donors. Whoever responded completely had baseline diversity much like that seen in newly diagnosed patients.

Worth noting for this clone: Its antigen is not identified.

Germline CDR1 is SEHNR and CDR2 is FQNEAQ (reference sequence). V gave up 5 bases and J gave up 7 bases; unmatched junction bases: 11. The CDR3 runs 14 residues. The sample's time point: cycle 4 day 1 (C4D1), after five to seven weeks of nivolumab. Relapse after autologous stem cell transplantation occurred in every patient, and brentuximab vedotin exposure varied. Data came from immunoSEQ multiplex PCR; TCRdb stores just in-frame clones and leaves some out. The sample holds roughly 100,000 clones, approximately 89% seen once. The sequences come from peripheral blood mononuclear cells (PBMCs), collected before the fourth cycle of nivolumab. The clonotype originates from a human donor with classical Hodgkin lymphoma. This chain uses TRBV7-9 with TRBJ2-7; TRBD1 agrees at 7 bases. CDR3 loop: CASSQSGTRGEQYF. The DNA of the CDR3 is TGTGCCAGCAGCCAGTCCGGGACCAGGGGGGAGCAGTACTTC.